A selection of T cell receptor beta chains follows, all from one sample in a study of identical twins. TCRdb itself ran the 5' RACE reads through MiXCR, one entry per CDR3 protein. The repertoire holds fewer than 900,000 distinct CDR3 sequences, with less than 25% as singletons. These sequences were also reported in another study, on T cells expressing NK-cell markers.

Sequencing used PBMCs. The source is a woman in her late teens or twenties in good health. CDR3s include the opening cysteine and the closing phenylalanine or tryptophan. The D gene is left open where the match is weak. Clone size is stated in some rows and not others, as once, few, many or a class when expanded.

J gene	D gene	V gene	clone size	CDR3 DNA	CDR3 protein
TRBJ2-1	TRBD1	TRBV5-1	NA	TGCGCCAGCAGCCGAGTGGGACAGGGCTACAATGAGCAGTTCTTC	CASSRVGQGYNEQFF
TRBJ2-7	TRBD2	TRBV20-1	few	TGCAGTGCCGCTAGACTAGCGGGGAACTACGAGCAGTACTTC	CSAARLAGNYEQYF
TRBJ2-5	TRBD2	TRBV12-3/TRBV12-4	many	TGTGCCAGCAGATACTCGGGGGGGGGGACCCAGTACTTC	CASRYSGGGTQYF
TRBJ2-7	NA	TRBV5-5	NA	TGTGCCTCCTTGTCCGGAGGGGACGAGCAGTACTTC	CASLSGGDEQYF
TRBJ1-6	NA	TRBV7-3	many	TGTGCCAGCAGCTTAACGGACCGGGGATCCCTCCACTTT	CASSLTDRGSLHF
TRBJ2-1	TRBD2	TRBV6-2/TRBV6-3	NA	TGTGCCAGCAGTCCCGGGACTAGCGGGAGTAACGTCGGGTCCTACAATGAGCAGTTCTTC	CASSPGTSGSNVGSYNEQFF
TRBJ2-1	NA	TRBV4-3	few	TGCGCCAGCAGCCAAGACCCGACCCGCAGACCCCATGGACCCTACAATGAGCAGTTCTTC	CASSQDPTRRPHGPYNEQFF
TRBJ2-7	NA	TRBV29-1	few	TGCAGCGTTGGGCAGCCCTACGAGCAGTACTTC	CSVGQPYEQYF
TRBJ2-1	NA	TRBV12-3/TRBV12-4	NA	TGTGCCAGCAGTTTAGAGGGACCTCCTAGGAAGGGCAATGAGCAGTTCTTC	CASSLEGPPRKGNEQFF
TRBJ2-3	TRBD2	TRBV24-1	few	TGTGCCACCAGTGATTCGACTACTAGCGGGAGGGCCAAAGATACGCAGTATTTT	CATSDSTTSGRAKDTQYF
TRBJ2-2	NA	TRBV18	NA	TGTGCCAGCTCCCAGGGATCAGGCGGTTACACCGGGGAGCTGTTTTTT	CASSQGSGGYTGELFF
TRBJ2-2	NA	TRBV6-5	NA	TGTGCCAGCAGTTGGGTGGAGAACACCGGGGAGCTGTTTTTT	CASSWVENTGELFF
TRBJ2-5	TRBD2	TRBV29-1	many	TGCAGCGCGCTGACGGGGGGGGAGACCCAGTACTTC	CSALTGGETQYF
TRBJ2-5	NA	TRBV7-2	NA	TGTGCCAGCAGCTTATATAGCGTGGGAGAGACCCAGTACTTC	CASSLYSVGETQYF
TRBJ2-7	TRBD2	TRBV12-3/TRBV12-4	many	TGTGCCAGCAGAGGCCGGACTAGCGGCTCCTACGAGCAGTACTTC	CASRGRTSGSYEQYF
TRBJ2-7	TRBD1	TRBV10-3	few	TGTGCCATCAGAACCGGGACAGGGATCTACGAGCAGTACTTC	CAIRTGTGIYEQYF
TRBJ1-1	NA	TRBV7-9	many	TGTGCCAGCAGCTTAGGAGGAGAGACTGAAGCTTTCTTT	CASSLGGETEAFF
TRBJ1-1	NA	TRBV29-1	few	TGCAGCGGAGGACAGACGAACACTGAAGCTTTCTTT	CSGGQTNTEAFF
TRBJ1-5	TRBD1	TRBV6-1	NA	TGTGCCAGCAGGACAGGGAGCCTGGGTACTCCCCAGCATTTT	CASRTGSLGTPQHF
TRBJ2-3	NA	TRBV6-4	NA	TGTGCCAGCAGTGAGGACTACTCAGATACGCAGTATTTT	CASSEDYSDTQYF
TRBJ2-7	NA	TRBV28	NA	TGTGCCAGCAGTATGGGTCGGGACTCCCGATACTACGAGCAGTACTTC	CASSMGRDSRYYEQYF
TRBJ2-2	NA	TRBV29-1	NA	TGCAGCGTTGAAGATCTTGGGGAGAGAAGAGGCGGGGAGCTGTTTTTT	CSVEDLGERRGGELFF
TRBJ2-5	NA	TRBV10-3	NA	TGTGCCACCGGTAAGGCGGAGACCCAGTACTTC	CATGKAETQYF
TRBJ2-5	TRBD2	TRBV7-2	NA	TGTGCCAGCAGCCCTAGGGAGGGGTTTCGGGGGACCCAGTACTTC	CASSPREGFRGTQYF
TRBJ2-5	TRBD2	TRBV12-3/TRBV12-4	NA	TGTGCCATCAGTTCCCGACTAGCGGGAGGGCAGAGGGAAGAGACCCAGTACTTC	CAISSRLAGGQREETQYF
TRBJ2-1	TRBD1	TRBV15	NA	TGTGCCACCAGCACGAGGACAGGATCAAATCCTAGCTCCTACAATGAGCAGTTCTTC	CATSTRTGSNPSSYNEQFF
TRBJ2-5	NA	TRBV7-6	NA	TGTGCCAGCGGTTGGGAGACCCAGTACTTC	CASGWETQYF
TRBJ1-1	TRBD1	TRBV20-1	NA	TGCAGTGCTAGTCCGGGGAGGACAGGGAACACTGAAGCTTTCTTT	CSASPGRTGNTEAFF
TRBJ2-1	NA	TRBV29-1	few	TGCAGCGTTGCGACGGGAGCATCCAGTTCGCAGTTCTTC	CSVATGASSSQFF
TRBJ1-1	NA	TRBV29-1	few	TGCAGCGTTCCCCCGGGACCCCGGGAGAAGAACACTGAAGCTTTCTTT	CSVPPGPREKNTEAFF
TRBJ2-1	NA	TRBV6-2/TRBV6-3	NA	TGTGCCAGCAGTTACCTCCGACGGGGGAGAGGGGGTCGGTGGGATGAGCAGTTCTTC	CASSYLRRGRGGRWDEQFF
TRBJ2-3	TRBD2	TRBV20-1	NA	TGCAGTGCTAGAGGGCAGACTAGCGGGAGGTCCACAGATACGCAGTATTTT	CSARGQTSGRSTDTQYF
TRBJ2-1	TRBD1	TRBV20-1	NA	TGCAGTGCTAGGACAGGGGGCAAAGTTTATGAGCAGTTCTTC	CSARTGGKVYEQFF
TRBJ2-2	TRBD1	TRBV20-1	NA	TGCAGTGCGCCCGGGACAGGGTCCGGGGAGCTGTTTTTT	CSAPGTGSGELFF
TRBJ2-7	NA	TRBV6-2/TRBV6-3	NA	TGTGCCTCACGAGAGGTAGCGGAATACGAGCAGTACTTC	CASREVAEYEQYF
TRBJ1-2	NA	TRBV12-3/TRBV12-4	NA	TGTGCCAGCCTAACAGCTAACTATGGCTACACCTTC	CASLTANYGYTF
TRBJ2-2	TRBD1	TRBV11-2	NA	TGTGCCAGCTTCCGACAGGGCTTCATGAACACCGGGGAGCTGTTTTTT	CASFRQGFMNTGELFF
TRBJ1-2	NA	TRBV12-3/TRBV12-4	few	TGTGCCAGCAGTTTGCACGGAGGTGGCTACACCTTC	CASSLHGGGYTF
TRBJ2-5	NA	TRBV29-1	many	TGCAGCGTTGAAGGCGGCAGGGTAGTGGAGACCCAGTACTTC	CSVEGGRVVETQYF
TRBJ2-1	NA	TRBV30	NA	TGTGCCGGGAGAGGGTACAATGAGCAGTTCTTC	CAGRGYNEQFF
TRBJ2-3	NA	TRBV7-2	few	TGTGCCAGCAGCTTAGTTGCGTTCTCTAGCACAGATACGCAGTATTTT	CASSLVAFSSTDTQYF
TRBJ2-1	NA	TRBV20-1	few	TGCAGTGCTAGAGATGGAGACTGGATCACCTACAATGAGCAGTTCTTC	CSARDGDWITYNEQFF
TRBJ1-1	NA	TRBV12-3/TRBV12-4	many	TGTGCCAGCAGACGGGTGCAGAACACTGAAGCTTTCTTT	CASRRVQNTEAFF
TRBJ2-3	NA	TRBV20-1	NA	TGCAGTGCTAGAAAGTGGGGGGATACGCAGTATTTT	CSARKWGDTQYF
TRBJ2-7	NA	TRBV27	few	TGTGCCAGCAGTTCCTCCCAATGGACACGGACTGCCTACGAGCAGTACTTC	CASSSSQWTRTAYEQYF
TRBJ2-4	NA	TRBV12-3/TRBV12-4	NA	TGTGCCAGCAGTTTTAGAGCTAGCGCCTTCAAAAACATTCAGTACTTC	CASSFRASAFKNIQYF
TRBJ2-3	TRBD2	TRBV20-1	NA	TGCAGTGCTGCACGGGGGGGCCTTATGTTTGATACGCAGTATTTT	CSAARGGLMFDTQYF
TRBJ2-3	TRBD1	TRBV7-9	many	TGTGCCAGCTCGGAAGGGGGCGGAGATACGCAGTATTTT	CASSEGGGDTQYF
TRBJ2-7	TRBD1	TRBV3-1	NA	TGTGCCAGCAGCCCATCCGGGACAGGGACCCACGAGCAGTACTTC	CASSPSGTGTHEQYF
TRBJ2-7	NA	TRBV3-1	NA	TGTGCCAGCAGCCAAATGACTGGACCCTACGAGCAGTACTTC	CASSQMTGPYEQYF
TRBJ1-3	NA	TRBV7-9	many	TGTGCCAGCAGCCCAAACAGGGTCGGAAACACCATATATTTT	CASSPNRVGNTIYF